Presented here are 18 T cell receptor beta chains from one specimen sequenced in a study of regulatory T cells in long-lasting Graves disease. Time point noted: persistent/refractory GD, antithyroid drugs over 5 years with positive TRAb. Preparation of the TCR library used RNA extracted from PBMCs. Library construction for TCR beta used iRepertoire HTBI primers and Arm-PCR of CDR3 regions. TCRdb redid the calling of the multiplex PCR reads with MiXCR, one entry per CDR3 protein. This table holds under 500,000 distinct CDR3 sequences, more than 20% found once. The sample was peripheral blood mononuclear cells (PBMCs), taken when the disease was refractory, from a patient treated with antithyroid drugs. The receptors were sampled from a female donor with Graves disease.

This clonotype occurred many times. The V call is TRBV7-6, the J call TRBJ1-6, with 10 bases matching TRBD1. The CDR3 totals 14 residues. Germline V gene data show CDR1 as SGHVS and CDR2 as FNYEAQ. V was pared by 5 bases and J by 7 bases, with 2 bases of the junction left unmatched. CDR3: CASSPGQGNSPLHF. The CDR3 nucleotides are TGTGCCAGCAGCCCGGGACAGGGGAATTCACCCCTCCACTTT.

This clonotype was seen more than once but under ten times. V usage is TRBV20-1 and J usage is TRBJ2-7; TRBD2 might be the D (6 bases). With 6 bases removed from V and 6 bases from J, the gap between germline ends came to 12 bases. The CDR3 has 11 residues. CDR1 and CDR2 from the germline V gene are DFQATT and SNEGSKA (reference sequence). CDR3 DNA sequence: TGCAGTGCGAGGCAGGGAGGCGAGCAGTACTTC. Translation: CSARQGGEQYF.

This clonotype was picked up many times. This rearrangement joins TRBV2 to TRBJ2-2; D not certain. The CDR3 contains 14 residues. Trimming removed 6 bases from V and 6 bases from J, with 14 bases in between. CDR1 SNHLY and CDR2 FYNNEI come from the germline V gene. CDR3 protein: CASRVADVAGELFF. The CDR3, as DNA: TGTGCCAGCAGGGTGGCGGATGTCGCCGGGGAGCTGTTTTTT.

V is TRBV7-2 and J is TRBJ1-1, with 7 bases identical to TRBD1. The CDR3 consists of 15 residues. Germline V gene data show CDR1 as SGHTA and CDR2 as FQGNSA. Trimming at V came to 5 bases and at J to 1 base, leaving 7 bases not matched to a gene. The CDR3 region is CASSLWTGANTEAFF. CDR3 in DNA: TGTGCCAGCAGCCTATGGACAGGCGCGAACACTGAAGCTTTCTTT.

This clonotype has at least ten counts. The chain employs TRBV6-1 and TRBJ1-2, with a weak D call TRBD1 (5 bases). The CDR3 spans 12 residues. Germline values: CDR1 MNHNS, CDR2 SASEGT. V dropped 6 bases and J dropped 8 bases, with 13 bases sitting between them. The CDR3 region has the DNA TGTGCCAGCAGGCCAGGGACGGGCGGCTACACCTTC. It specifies CASRPGTGGYTF.

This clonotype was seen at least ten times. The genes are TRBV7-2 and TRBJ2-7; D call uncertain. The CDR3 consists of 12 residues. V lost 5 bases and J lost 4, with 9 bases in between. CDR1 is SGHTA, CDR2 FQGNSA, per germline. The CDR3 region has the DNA TGTGCCAGCAGCGCCGATACTTACGAGCAGTACTTC. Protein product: CASSADTYEQYF.

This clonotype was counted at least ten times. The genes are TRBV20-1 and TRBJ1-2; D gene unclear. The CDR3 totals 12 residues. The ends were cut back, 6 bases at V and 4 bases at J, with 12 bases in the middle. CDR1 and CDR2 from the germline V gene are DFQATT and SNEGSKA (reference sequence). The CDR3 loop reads CSATGNGYGYTF. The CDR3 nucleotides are TGCAGTGCCACGGGGAATGGCTATGGCTACACCTTC.

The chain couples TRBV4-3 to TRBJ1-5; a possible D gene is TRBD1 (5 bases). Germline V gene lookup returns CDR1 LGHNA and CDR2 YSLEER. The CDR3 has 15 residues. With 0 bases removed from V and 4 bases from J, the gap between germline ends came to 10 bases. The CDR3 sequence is CASSQDGQVNQPQHF. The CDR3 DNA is TGCGCCAGCAGCCAAGACGGACAAGTTAATCAGCCCCAGCATTTT.

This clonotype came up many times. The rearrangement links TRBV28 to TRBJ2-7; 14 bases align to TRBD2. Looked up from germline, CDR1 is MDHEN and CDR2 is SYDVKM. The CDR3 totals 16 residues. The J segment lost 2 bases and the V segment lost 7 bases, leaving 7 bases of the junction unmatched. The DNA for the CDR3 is TGTGCCAGCATTAAAGGGACTAGCGGGAGAACCTACGAGCAGTACTTC. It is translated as CASIKGTSGRTYEQYF.

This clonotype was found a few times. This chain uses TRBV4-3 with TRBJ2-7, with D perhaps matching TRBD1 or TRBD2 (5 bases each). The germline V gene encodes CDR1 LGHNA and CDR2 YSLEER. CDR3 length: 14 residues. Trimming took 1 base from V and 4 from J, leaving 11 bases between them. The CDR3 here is CASSQAVGGYEQYF. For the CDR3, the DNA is TGCGCCAGCAGCCAAGCGGTTGGGGGATACGAGCAGTACTTC.

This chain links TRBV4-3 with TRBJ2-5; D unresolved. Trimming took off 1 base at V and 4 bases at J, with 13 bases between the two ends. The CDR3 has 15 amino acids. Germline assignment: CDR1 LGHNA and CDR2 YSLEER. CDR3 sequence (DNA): TGCGCCAGCAGCCAAGGGCAGGCTCAGCGAGAGACCCAGTACTTC. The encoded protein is CASSQGQAQRETQYF.

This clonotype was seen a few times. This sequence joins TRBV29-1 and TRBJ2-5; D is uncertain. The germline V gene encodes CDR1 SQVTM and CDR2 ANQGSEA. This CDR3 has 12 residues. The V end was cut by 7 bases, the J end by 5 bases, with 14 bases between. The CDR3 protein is CSDLTHRETQYF. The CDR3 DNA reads TGCAGCGACCTGACCCACCGGGAGACCCAGTACTTC.

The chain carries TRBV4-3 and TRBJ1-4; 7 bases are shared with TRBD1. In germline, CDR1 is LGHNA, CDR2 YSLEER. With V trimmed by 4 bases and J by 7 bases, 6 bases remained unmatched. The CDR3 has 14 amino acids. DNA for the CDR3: TGCGCCAGCAGCCGAGGGGGCTCGTTTGAAAAACTGTTTTTT. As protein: CASSRGGSFEKLFF.

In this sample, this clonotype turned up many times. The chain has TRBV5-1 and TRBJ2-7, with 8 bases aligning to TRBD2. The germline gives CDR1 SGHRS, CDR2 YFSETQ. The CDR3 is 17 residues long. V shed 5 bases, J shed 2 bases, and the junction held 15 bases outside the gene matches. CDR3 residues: CASSLAGLDRPPYEQYF. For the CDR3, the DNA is TGCGCCAGCAGTTTAGCGGGGTTGGACCGACCTCCCTACGAGCAGTACTTC. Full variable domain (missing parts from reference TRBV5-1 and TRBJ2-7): KAGVTQTPRYLIKTRGQQVTLSCSPISGHRSVSWYQQTPGQGLQFLFEYFSETQRNKGNFPGRFSGRQFSNSRSEMNVSTLELGDSALYLCASSLAGLDRPPYEQYFGPGTRLTVT.

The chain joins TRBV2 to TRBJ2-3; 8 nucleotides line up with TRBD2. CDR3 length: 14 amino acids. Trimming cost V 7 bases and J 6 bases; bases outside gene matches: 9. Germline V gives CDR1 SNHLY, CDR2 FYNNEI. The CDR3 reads CASMARGGGDTQYF. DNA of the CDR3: TGTGCCAGCATGGCCCGGGGCGGGGGGGATACGCAGTATTTT.

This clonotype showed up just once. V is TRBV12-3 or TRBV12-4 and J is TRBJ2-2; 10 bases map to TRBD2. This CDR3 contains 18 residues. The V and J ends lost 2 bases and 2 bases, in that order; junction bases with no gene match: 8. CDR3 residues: CASSLQYRTSGNTGELFF. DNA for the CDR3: TGTGCCAGCAGTTTACAGTACAGGACTAGCGGAAACACCGGGGAGCTGTTTTTT.

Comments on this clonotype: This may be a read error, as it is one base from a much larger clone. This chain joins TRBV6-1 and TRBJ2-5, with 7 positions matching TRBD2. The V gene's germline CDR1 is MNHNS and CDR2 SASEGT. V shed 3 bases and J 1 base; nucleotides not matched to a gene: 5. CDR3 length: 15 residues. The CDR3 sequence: CASSDRPSGQETQYF. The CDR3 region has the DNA TGTGCCAGCAGTGACCGGCCTAGCGGCCAAGAGACCCAGTACTTC.

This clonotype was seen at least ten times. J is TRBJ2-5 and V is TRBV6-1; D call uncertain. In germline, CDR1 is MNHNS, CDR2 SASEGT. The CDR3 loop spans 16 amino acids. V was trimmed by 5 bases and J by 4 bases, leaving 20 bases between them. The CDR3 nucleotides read TGTGCCAGCAGTCGCTCTGACACCCTGGCAGGAGAGACCCAGTACTTC. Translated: CASSRSDTLAGETQYF.